The 2 T cell receptor beta chains reported below all come from one sample, sequenced in a study of blood T cell repertoires in COVID-19. The table came from immunoSEQ multiplex PCR; TCRdb's copy has only in-frame clones and leaves some out. The sample lists approximately 670,000 clones, 75% to 90% occurring once. Sequenced sample: peripheral blood. The receptors here all came from a young woman with acute or convalescent COVID-19.

This clone has only one observation. The chain is built from TRBV12-5 and TRBJ1-5; D perhaps matches TRBD1 (5 bases). V was shortened by 5 bases and J by 7 bases, with 15 bases between the two germline ends. The CDR3 contains 14 residues. Germline V gives CDR1 LGHNT, CDR2 FRNRAP. CDR3 sequence reads: CASGPLGGDQPQHF. As DNA, the CDR3 is TGTGCTAGTGGTCCCCTTGGGGGGGACCAGCCCCAGCATTTT.

This rearrangement joins TRBV14 to TRBJ1-2; no reliable D call. The CDR3 covers 14 residues. The V end was cut by 4 bases, the J end by 9 bases, with 18 bases between. Looked up from germline, CDR1 is SGHDN and CDR2 is FVKESK. The CDR3 reads CASSPRVGGTSYTF. The CDR3 nucleotides are TGTGCCAGCAGCCCGAGGGTGGGCGGTACTAGCTACACCTTC.